Presented here are 14 T cell receptor beta chains from one specimen sequenced in a study of T cells in Graves' hyperthyroidism and ophthalmopathy. Researchers took RNA transcripts and amplified the TCR beta CDR3 regions from them. The HTBI primer set served for first-round RT-PCR of the TCR CDR3. TCRdb itself ran the multiplex PCR reads through MiXCR, one entry per CDR3 protein. The sample has 50,000 to 75,000 distinct CDR3 sequences; around 48% are singletons. The sequencing sample was made of blood. These receptors all stem from a woman aged 25 to 39 with Graves' ophthalmopathy.

This clonotype came up many times. A much larger clone lies one base from this, so it may be a read error. Because it lacks the conserved phenylalanine or tryptophan at the end, this CDR3 is likely a read error. V and J are TRBV15 and TRBJ2-7, with 9 bases lining up with TRBD2. CDR1 and CDR2 from the germline V gene are LNHNV and YYDKDF (reference sequence). Germline trimming cut 0 bases from V and 2 bases from J; bases unmatched to any gene: 5. CDR3 size: 16 residues. The CDR3 spells CATSRDIGGRAYEQYS. The CDR3 nucleotides read TGTGCCACCAGCAGAGATATCGGCGGGAGGGCCTACGAGCAGTACTCC.

The chain recombines TRBV10-2 with TRBJ1-2, with a weak D call TRBD1 (5 bases). This CDR3 has 15 amino acids. From germline, CDR1 is WSHSY and CDR2 SAAADI. Trimming took 3 bases from V and 3 from J, leaving 14 bases between them. CDR3 sequence: CASSDFAGTDYGYTF. The DNA of the CDR3 is TGCGCCAGCAGTGATTTCGCAGGGACGGACTATGGCTACACCTTC.

The chain recombines TRBV28 with TRBJ2-5; D is uncertain. CDR1 and CDR2 (germline): MDHEN, SYDVKM. The CDR3 runs 12 residues. Trimming took 6 bases from V and 9 from J, leaving 14 bases between them. The CDR3 region is CASRDSNQPQYF. As DNA, the CDR3 is TGTGCCAGCAGGGATAGCAATCAGCCCCAGTACTTC.

The table lists this clonotype with many counts. The chain employs TRBV28 and TRBJ2-1; a possible D gene is TRBD1 (5 bases). The CDR3 covers 14 residues. Germline V gene sequence: CDR1 MDHEN, CDR2 SYDVKM. V was pared by 10 bases and J by 5 bases, with 18 bases between. CDR3 DNA sequence: TGTGCCATCTTTCCTCCTGGGGCACACAATGAGCAGTTCTTC. It is translated as CAIFPPGAHNEQFF.

This clonotype was observed at least ten times. The CDR3 spells CASSSLPVTGELFF. The CDR3 bases are TGTGCCAGCAGTTCCCTGCCAGTAACCGGGGAGCTGTTTTTT. The V gene is TRBV28, the J gene TRBJ2-2; D gene ambiguous. This CDR3 comprises 14 residues. Germline loops: CDR1 MDHEN, CDR2 SYDVKM. Trimming removed 4 bases at V and 5 bases at J, with 11 bases between.

This clonotype was counted at least ten times. V usage is TRBV12-3 or TRBV12-4 and J usage is TRBJ2-5; no firm D call. There are 14 residues in the CDR3. The ends were cut back, 2 bases at V and 2 bases at J, with 9 bases in the middle. CDR3 nucleotide sequence: TGTGCCAGCAGTTTATATCAGCGACAAGAGACCCAGTACTTC. Its protein product is CASSLYQRQETQYF.

The table lists this clonotype with a count of one. This rearrangement joins TRBV6-4 to TRBJ1-5; D may be TRBD1 (5 bases). The V gene's germline CDR1 is MRHNA and CDR2 SNTAGT. This CDR3 has 15 residues. The V end was cut by 3 bases, the J end by 4 bases, with 13 bases between. This CDR3 is CASSDGSGGNQPQHF. CDR3 nucleotide sequence: TGTGCCAGCAGTGATGGTAGCGGGGGAAATCAGCCCCAGCATTTT.

This clonotype came up many times. The V call is TRBV28, the J call TRBJ2-2; 7 nucleotides match TRBD1. The CDR3 sequence is 13 residues long. The V gene end was trimmed by 10 bases and the J gene end by 5 bases; junction bases not matched to a gene: 7. CDR1 MDHEN and CDR2 SYDVKM come from the germline V gene. The CDR3 coding sequence is TGTGCCAATTCATACAGGGGAACCGGGGAGCTGTTTTTT. Translated: CANSYRGTGELFF.

This clonotype is categorized as medium-sized. The chain couples TRBV7-9 to TRBJ2-1; 10 nucleotides agree with TRBD1. V was clipped by 5 bases and J by 14 bases; unmatched bases: 3. The CDR3 consists of 11 residues. Germline values: CDR1 SEHNR, CDR2 FQNEAQ (reference sequence). The CDR3 loop is CASSMGQGKFF. CDR3 bases: TGTGCCAGCAGCATGGGACAGGGGAAGTTCTTC.

V usage is TRBV10-1 and J usage is TRBJ1-2, with TRBD1 matching 9 bases. Unmatched junction bases numbered 4, after V lost 9 bases and J lost 5 bases. CDR1 is WNHNN, CDR2 SYGVQD, per germline (reference sequence). The CDR3 contains 12 residues. CDR3 DNA: TGCGCCAGGGACAGGGGTGGGTATGGCTACACCTTC. As protein: CARDRGGYGYTF.

V gene TRBV11-2 combines with J gene TRBJ2-3; 7 bases agree with TRBD2. The ends lost 8 bases at V and 4 bases at J; junction bases unmatched: 18. The CDR3 spans 17 residues. Germline V gene lookup returns CDR1 SGHAT and CDR2 FQNNGV. The CDR3 nucleotides read TGTGCCAGCCAGGGACCACAAGTGGGAGGGCCGGCAGATACGCAGTATTTT. This gives the protein CASQGPQVGGPADTQYF.

The CDR3 DNA is TGTGCCAGCAGCCTCGACGGTAGCACAGATACGCAGTATTTT. It codes for CASSLDGSTDTQYF. This sequence joins TRBV7-3 and TRBJ2-3, with D unresolved. The CDR3 is 14 amino acids. Germline CDR1 reads SGHTA; CDR2 reads FQGTGA. Trimming pared 5 bases from V and 0 bases from J, leaving 9 bases between. Using reference TRBV7-3 and TRBJ2-3 for the parts outside the CDR3, the full variable domain is GAGVSQTPSNKVTEKGKYVELRCDPISGHTALYWYRQSLGQGPEFLIYFQGTGAADDSGLPNDRFFAVRPEGSVSTLKIQRTERGDSAVYLCASSLDGSTDTQYFGPGTRLTVL.

In regard to this clonotype: The missing conserved phenylalanine or tryptophan at the end of this CDR3 makes a read error likely. No DNA is shown, since the ends of the CDR3 on it are uncertain; the CDR3 is the one TCRdb lists. The J gene is TRBJ1-2, the V gene TRBV7-7; the D segment call TRBD1 is taken from the table without a DNA check. CDR1 and CDR2 from the germline V gene are SSHAT and FNYEAQ (reference sequence). The CDR3 is 22 residues long, counting both termini. This CDR3 reads CASSLTRPYNEQFFGPGVGYTS.

Many counts were recorded for this clonotype. This may come from a read error, since a much larger clone is one base off. The genes are TRBV20-1 and TRBJ2-7; maybe TRBD2 (6 bases). Germline CDR1 is DFQATT and CDR2 is SNEGSKA (reference sequence). This CDR3 has 13 residues. For the CDR3, the DNA is TGCAGCCCTAGACTGGGGAGGACCTACGAGCAGTACTTC. This gives the protein CSPRLGRTYEQYF.